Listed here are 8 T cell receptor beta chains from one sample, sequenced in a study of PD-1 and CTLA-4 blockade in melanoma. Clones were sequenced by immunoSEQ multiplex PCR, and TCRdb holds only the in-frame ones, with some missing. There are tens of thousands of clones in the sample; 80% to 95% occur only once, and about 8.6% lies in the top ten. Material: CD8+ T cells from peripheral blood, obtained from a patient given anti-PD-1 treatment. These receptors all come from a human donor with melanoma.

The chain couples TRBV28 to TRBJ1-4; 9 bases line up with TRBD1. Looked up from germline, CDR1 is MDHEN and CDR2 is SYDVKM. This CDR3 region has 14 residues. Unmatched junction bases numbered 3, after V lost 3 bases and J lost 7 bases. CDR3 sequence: CASSFTGGLEKLFF. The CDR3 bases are TGTGCCAGCAGTTTTACAGGGGGCCTTGAAAAACTGTTTTTT.

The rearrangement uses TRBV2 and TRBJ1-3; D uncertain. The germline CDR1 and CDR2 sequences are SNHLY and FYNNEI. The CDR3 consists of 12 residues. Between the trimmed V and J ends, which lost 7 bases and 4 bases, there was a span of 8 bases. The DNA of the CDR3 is TGTGCCAGCACCAACAGAGGAAACACCATATATTTT. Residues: CASTNRGNTIYF.

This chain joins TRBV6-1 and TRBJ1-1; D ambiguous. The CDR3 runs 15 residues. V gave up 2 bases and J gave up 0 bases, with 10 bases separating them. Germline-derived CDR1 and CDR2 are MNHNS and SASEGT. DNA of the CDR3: TGTGCCAGCAGTGAACTTGGACGGATGAACACTGAAGCTTTCTTT. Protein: CASSELGRMNTEAFF.

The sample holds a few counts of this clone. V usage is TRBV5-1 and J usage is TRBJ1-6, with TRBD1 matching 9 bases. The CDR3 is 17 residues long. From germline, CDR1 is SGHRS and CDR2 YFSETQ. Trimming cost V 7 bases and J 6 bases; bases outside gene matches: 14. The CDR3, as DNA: TGCGCCAGCGGGGCCGGACAGGGGACATTAAGTAATTCACCCCTCCACTTT. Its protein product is CASGAGQGTLSNSPLHF.

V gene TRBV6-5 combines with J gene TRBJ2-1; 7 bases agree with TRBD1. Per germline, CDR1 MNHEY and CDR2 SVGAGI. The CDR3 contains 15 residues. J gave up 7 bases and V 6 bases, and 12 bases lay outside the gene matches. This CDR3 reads CASSSPGQTFNEQFF. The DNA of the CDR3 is TGTGCCAGCAGCTCCCCGGGACAGACGTTTAATGAGCAGTTCTTC.

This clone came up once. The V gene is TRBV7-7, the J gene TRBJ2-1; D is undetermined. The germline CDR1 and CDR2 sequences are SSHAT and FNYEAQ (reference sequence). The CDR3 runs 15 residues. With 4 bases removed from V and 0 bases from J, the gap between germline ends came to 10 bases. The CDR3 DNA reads TGTGCCAGCAGCTCGACCCCTGGCTCCTACAATGAGCAGTTCTTC. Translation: CASSSTPGSYNEQFF.

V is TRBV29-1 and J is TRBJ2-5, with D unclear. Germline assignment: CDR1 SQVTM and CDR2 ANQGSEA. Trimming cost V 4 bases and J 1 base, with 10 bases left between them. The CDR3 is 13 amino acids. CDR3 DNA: TGCAGCGTTGTACCGTACTTCCAAGAGACCCAGTACTTC. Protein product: CSVVPYFQETQYF.

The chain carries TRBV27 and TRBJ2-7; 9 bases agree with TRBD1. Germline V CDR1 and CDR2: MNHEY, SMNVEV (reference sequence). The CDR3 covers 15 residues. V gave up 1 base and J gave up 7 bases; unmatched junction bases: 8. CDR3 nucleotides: TGTGCCAGCAGTTTATTACAGGGGGCGCAGGGAGAGCAGTACTTC. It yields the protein CASSLLQGAQGEQYF.